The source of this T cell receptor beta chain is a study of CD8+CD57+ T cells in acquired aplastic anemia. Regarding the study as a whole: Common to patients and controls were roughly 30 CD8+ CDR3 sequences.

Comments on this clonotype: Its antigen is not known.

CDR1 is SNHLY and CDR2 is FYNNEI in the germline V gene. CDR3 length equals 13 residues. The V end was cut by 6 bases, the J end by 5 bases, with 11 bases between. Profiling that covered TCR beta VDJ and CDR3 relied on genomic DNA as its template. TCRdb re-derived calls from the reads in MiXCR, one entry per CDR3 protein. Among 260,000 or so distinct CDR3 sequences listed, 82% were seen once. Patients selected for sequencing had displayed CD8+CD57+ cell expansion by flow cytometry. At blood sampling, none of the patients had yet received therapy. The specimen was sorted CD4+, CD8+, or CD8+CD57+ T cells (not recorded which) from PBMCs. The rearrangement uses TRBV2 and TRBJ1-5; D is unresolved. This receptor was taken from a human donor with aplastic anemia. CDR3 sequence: CASSGPSHQPQHF. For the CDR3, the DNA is TGTGCCAGCAGCGGTCCCTCCCATCAGCCCCAGCATTTT.